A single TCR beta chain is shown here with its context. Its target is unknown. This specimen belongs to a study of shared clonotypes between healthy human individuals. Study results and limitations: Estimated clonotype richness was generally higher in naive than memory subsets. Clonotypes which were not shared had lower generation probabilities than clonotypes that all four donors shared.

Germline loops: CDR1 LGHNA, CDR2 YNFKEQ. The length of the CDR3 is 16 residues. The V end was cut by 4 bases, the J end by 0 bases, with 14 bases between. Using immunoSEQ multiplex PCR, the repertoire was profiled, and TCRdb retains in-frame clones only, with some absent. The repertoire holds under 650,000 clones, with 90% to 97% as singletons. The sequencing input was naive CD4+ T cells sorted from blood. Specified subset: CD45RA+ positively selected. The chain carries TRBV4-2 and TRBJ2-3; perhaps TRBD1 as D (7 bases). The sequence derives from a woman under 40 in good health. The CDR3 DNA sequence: TGTGCCAGCAGCCTGCCGGAGGGGGCGAGCACAGATACGCAGTATTTT. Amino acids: CASSLPEGASTDTQYF.